This TCR beta chain was identified during a study of blood T cell repertoires in COVID-19. Across the whole study: Nucleic acid was either cDNA or gDNA, and it came from T cells, B-cell-depleted T cells, or PBMCs.

Original methodology: How many nucleated cells were present was estimated from reference gene primer amplification. Repertoires were generated with immunoSEQ multiplex PCR, while TCRdb's copy carries only in-frame clones and drops some. V, J and clone size derive from that table, while D and trimming were established from the DNA sequence. The sample records 75,000 to 90,000 clones, 80% being singletons. Germline V gives CDR1 SGHVS, CDR2 FQNEAQ. V was trimmed by 5 bases and J by 4 bases, leaving 14 bases between them. This CDR3 has 14 amino acids. The sequencing input was peripheral blood. The clonotype originates from a woman between 65 and 79 years old with acute or convalescent COVID-19. The genes are TRBV7-8 and TRBJ1-1; D is undetermined. In nucleotides, the CDR3 is TGTGCCAGCAGCCCACCAATGAGAGGCACTGAAGCTTTCTTT. Translation: CASSPPMRGTEAFF. Variable domain in full (rest from reference TRBV7-8 and TRBJ1-1): GAGVSQSPRYKVAKRGQDVALRCDPISGHVSLFWYQQALGQGPEFLTYFQNEAQLDKSGLPSDRFFAERPEGSVSTLKIQRTQQEDSAVYLCASSPPMRGTEAFFGQGTRLTVV.